The sequence of this TCR beta chain was determined in a study of identical twins. The CDR3 totals 12 residues. V was cut by 8 bases and J by 2 bases, with 9 bases left in between. Study-level points and caveats: Fewer insertions marked abundant cord blood beta clonotypes; young adult naive trended weakly, memory not at all.

For this clonotype: Its antigen is unknown.

Template switching added a universal primer site, and cDNA bore unique molecular identifiers. TCRdb reprocessed the 5' RACE reads via MiXCR and lists one record per CDR3 protein. This sample has around 250,000 distinct CDR3 sequences, with approximately 11% found just once. These same data were also listed under a study on yellow fever vaccine responses in identical twins.

The specimen was memory (CD45RO+) T cells sorted from blood. The source of this sequence is a woman between 18 and 29 years old in good health. This chain connects TRBV12-3 or TRBV12-4 to TRBJ2-5, with D tentatively TRBD1 (6 bases). The CDR3 sequence is CASEGDQETQYF. DNA of the CDR3: TGTGCCAGCGAGGGGGATCAAGAGACCCAGTACTTC.